This T cell receptor beta chain was identified during a study of T cell changes during pregnancy in multiple sclerosis. The table came from immunoSEQ multiplex PCR; TCRdb's copy has only in-frame clones and leaves some out. The sample contains about 36,000 clones, around 93% of which appear only once. The V gene's germline CDR1 is SEHNR and CDR2 FQNEAQ (reference sequence). The length of the CDR3 is 15 residues. V lost 1 base and J 6 bases, leaving 16 bases between the germline ends. V and J are TRBV7-9 and TRBJ2-7; D perhaps matches TRBD2 (5 bases). The starting material was CD4+ T cells from peripheral blood mononuclear cells, obtained in the first trimester of pregnancy. The receptor's source is a female donor with multiple sclerosis, enrolled in a pregnancy study. Here the CDR3 reads CASSLDLGAVSEQYF. CDR3 bases: TGTGCCAGCAGCTTAGATCTCGGAGCGGTATCCGAGCAGTACTTC.